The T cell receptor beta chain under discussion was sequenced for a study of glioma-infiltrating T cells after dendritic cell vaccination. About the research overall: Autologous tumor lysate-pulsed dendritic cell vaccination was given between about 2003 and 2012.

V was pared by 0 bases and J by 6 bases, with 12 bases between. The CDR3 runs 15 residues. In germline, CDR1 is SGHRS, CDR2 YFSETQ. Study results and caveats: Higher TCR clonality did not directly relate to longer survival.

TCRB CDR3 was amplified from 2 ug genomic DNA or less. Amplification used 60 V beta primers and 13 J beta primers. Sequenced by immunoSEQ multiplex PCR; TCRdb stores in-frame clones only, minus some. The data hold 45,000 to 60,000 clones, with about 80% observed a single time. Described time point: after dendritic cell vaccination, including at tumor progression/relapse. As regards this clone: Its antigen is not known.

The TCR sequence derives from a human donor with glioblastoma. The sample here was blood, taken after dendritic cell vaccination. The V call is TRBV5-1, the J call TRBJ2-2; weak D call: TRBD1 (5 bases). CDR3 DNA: TGCGCCAGCAGCTTGGTGCTAGGGGCGGCCGGGGAGCTGTTTTTT. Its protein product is CASSLVLGAAGELFF.